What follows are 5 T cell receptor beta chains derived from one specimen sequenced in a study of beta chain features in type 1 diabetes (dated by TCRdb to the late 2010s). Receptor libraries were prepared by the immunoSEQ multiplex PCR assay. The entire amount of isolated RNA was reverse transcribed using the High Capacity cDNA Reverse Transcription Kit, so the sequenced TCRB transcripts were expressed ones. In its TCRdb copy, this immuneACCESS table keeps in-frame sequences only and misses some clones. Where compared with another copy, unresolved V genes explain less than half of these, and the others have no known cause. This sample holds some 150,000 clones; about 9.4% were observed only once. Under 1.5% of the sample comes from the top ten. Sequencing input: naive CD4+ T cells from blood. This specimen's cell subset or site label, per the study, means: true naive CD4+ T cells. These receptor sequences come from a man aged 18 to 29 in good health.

CDR3 protein: CASIGTSSGNTIYF. CDR3 coding DNA: TGTGCCAGTATAGGGACAAGCTCTGGAAACACCATATATTTT. V gene TRBV19 combines with J gene TRBJ1-3, with a weak D call TRBD1 (6 bases). This CDR3 has 14 residues. Deletions cut 7 bases from V and 0 bases from J, with 10 bases between. Germline V gene sequence: CDR1 LNHDA, CDR2 SQIVND (reference sequence).

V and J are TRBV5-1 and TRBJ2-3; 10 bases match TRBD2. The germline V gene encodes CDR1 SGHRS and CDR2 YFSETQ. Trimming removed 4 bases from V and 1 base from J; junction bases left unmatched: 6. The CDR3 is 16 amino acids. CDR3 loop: CASSPGLAEGTDTQYF. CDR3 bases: TGCGCCAGCAGCCCCGGACTAGCGGAGGGCACAGATACGCAGTATTTT.

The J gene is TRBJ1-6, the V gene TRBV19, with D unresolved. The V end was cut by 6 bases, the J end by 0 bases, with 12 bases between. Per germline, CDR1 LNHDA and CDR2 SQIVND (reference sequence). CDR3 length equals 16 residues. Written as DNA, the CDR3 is TGTGCCAGTAGGAGCCAGGTTAGCTCCTATAATTCACCCCTCCACTTT. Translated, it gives CASRSQVSSYNSPLHF.

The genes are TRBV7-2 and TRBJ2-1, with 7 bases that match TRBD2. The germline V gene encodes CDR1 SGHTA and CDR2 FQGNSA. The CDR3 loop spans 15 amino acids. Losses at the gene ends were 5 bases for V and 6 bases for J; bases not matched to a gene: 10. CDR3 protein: CASSPTFGGVNEQFF. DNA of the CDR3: TGTGCCAGCAGCCCTACCTTTGGGGGGGTCAATGAGCAGTTCTTC.

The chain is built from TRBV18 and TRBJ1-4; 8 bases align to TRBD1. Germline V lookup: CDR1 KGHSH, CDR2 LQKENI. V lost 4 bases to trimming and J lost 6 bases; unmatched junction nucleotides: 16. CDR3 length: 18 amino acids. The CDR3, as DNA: TGTGCCAGCTCACTTACCGGGACAGGCCCCTCCGGTGATGAAAAACTGTTTTTT. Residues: CASSLTGTGPSGDEKLFF. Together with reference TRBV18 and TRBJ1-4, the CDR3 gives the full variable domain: NAGVMQNPRHLVRRRGQEARLRCSPMKGHSHVYWYRQLPEEGLKFMVYLQKENIIDESGMPKERFSAEFPKEGPSILRIQQVVRGDSAAYFCASSLTGTGPSGDEKLFFGSGTQLSVL.